This T cell receptor beta chain was captured in a study of CD8 T cells in Susac syndrome. Study outcomes and limitations: The study conceded that its TCR sequencing and HLA analysis involved relatively few individuals. Clonal CD8+ expansion in Susac was highest in TEMRA cells and active patients. Roughly 5 Susac-specific public clones appeared in CD8+ TEMRA repertoires, and 15 to 20 in total CD8+ repertoires.

The CDR3 is 13 amino acids. Germline V gene lookup returns CDR1 SGHAT and CDR2 FQNNGV. The V gene lost 2 bases and the J gene lost 4 bases, with 8 bases spanning the gap. For this clonotype: Its antigen remains unidentified.

FACS was used to enrich TEMRA cells, whereas the CD8+ and CD4+ T cells were obtained by negative isolation. The RNA, roughly 0.5 to 1 ug, was put through reverse transcription using random hexamers. TCRdb reanalysed the immunoSEQ multiplex PCR reads using MiXCR and keeps one entry per CDR3 protein. Of 130,000 or so distinct CDR3 sequences listed, just under 95% are singletons. This rearrangement joins TRBV11-2 to TRBJ1-1; unclear D gene. Material for sequencing was CD8+ T cells from PBMCs. This receptor was obtained from a human donor with Susac syndrome. This CDR3 reads CASSLWGSTEAFF. The CDR3 nucleotides read TGTGCCAGCAGCTTATGGGGAAGCACTGAAGCTTTCTTT.